This passage covers 18 T cell receptor beta chains from one sample sequenced in a study of T cell responses to AZD1222 COVID-19 vaccine. TCRdb's table, derived via immunoSEQ multiplex PCR, lists solely in-frame clones and lacks some. This table holds about 180,000 clones, approximately 88% found once. This sample comprised peripheral blood, obtained on day 0 of AZD1222 vaccination. These TCRs come from an adult in good health.

The chain links TRBV6-2 or TRBV6-3 to TRBJ2-1, with TRBD2 as a possible D gene (6 bases). Germline CDR1 reads MNHEY; CDR2 reads SVGEGT. Trimming stripped 5 bases from V and 4 bases from J, with 9 bases between. The CDR3 is 13 residues long. The DNA for the CDR3 is TGTGCCAGCAGTCGGGACTTTTACAATGAGCAGTTCTTC. The encoded protein is CASSRDFYNEQFF.

The chain is built from TRBV9 and TRBJ2-5; TRBD2 matches 11 bases. The germline V gene encodes CDR1 SGDLS and CDR2 YYNGEE. The CDR3 is 17 residues long. Germline trimming cut 0 bases from V and 4 bases from J; bases unmatched to any gene: 8. The CDR3, as DNA: TGTGCCAGCAGCGTAGGAGGTAGCGGGGGGGCCGGAGAGACCCAGTACTTC. Its translation is CASSVGGSGGAGETQYF.

The chain is built from TRBV5-1 and TRBJ1-3; D gene ambiguous. The germline gives CDR1 SGHRS, CDR2 YFSETQ. V was shortened by 0 bases and J by 0 bases, with 7 bases between the two germline ends. The length of the CDR3 is 15 residues. CDR3 amino acids: CASSLASGSGNTIYF. The CDR3 DNA reads TGCGCCAGCAGCTTGGCCTCAGGCTCTGGAAACACCATATATTTT.

This clone came up once. The CDR3 here is CASSNSANTEAFF. DNA for the CDR3: TGTGCCAGCAGCAACAGTGCGAACACTGAAGCTTTCTTT. The rearrangement links TRBV3-1 (or the pseudogene TRBV3-2) to TRBJ1-1; D call uncertain. CDR3 length: 13 amino acids. V shed 5 bases and J shed 1 base, with 8 bases lying between them. CDR1 is LGHDT, CDR2 YNNKEL, per germline (reference sequence).

This clone has a single count. V gene TRBV4-1 combines with J gene TRBJ2-1; 10 bases fit TRBD1. The length of the CDR3 is 18 residues. Per germline, CDR1 MGHRA and CDR2 YSYEKL. V dropped 0 bases and J dropped 8; count of bases not matched to a gene: 13. The CDR3 DNA reads as TGCGCCAGCAGCCAAGATCGCACGTTAGGACAGGGGGTCGATGAGCAGTTCTTC. It is translated as CASSQDRTLGQGVDEQFF.

The rearrangement uses TRBV2 and TRBJ1-5; no clear D. The germline V gene encodes CDR1 SNHLY and CDR2 FYNNEI. The CDR3 is made up of 13 amino acids. Trimming shortened V by 6 bases and J by 1 base, and 7 bases separated the two germline ends. The CDR3 spells CASRRESNQPQHF. In nucleotides, the CDR3 is TGTGCCAGCAGGAGGGAGAGCAATCAGCCCCAGCATTTT. Full variable domain (rest looked up from reference TRBV2 and TRBJ1-5): EPEVTQTPSHQVTQMGQEVILRCVPISNHLYFYWYRQILGQKVEFLVSFYNNEISEKSEIFDDQFSVERPDGSNFTLKIRSTKLEDSAMYFCASRRESNQPQHFGDGTRLSIL.

The chain couples TRBV14 to TRBJ1-3; D may be TRBD1 (6 bases). V was trimmed by 4 bases and J by 2 bases, leaving 9 bases between them. Germline CDR1 reads SGHDN; CDR2 reads FVKESK. The CDR3 extends over 14 amino acids. The DNA for the CDR3 is TGTGCCAGCAGCCCCCGGACAGCTGGAAACACCATATATTTT. As protein: CASSPRTAGNTIYF.

CDR3 coding DNA: TGTGCCAGCAGGGCAGGGTCATTTCCTAACTATGGCTACACCTTC. Translation: CASRAGSFPNYGYTF. V usage is TRBV6-5 and J usage is TRBJ1-2; tentatively, D is TRBD1 (5 bases). The CDR3 has 15 residues. Deletions cut 6 bases from V and 0 bases from J, with 14 bases between. Germline V gene data show CDR1 as MNHEY and CDR2 as SVGAGI.

The chain has TRBV20-1 and TRBJ2-7; D is unresolved. The CDR3 consists of 12 residues. Germline V gives CDR1 DFQATT, CDR2 SNEGSKA (reference sequence). Deletions cut 3 bases from V and 3 bases from J, with 9 bases between. As DNA, the CDR3 is TGCAGTGCTAGTTCCCTGATCTACGAGCAGTACTTC. This gives the protein CSASSLIYEQYF.

The CDR3 bases are TGTGCCAGCAGTTCCGGCTACGAGCAGTACTTC. It translates to CASSSGYEQYF. This rearrangement joins TRBV12-3 or TRBV12-4 to TRBJ2-7; D is unresolved. The V and J ends lost 4 bases and 3 bases respectively, with 4 bases between them. The CDR3 length is 11 residues.

This chain uses TRBV28 with TRBJ1-3; tentatively, D is TRBD1 (5 bases). The V end lost 1 base, the J end lost 7 bases, and 11 bases lay between the germline ends. The CDR3 covers 14 residues. Germline V gene sequence: CDR1 MDHEN, CDR2 SYDVKM. The CDR3 nucleotides are TGTGCCAGCAGTTTATTGGGGGGTAGTAACACCATATATTTT. Translated, it gives CASSLLGGSNTIYF.

The chain carries TRBV6-5 and TRBJ1-6, with unresolved D. CDR3 length equals 12 residues. The germline V gene encodes CDR1 MNHEY and CDR2 SVGAGI. V was clipped by 2 bases and J by 13 bases, with 9 bases between them. The CDR3 region is CASSYGVQPLHF. DNA for the CDR3: TGTGCCAGCAGTTACGGGGTGCAGCCCCTCCACTTT.

The V gene is TRBV12-3 or TRBV12-4, the J gene TRBJ2-1; 12 bases are shared with TRBD2. The CDR3 runs to 13 residues. The junction had 4 bases not matched to a gene; V was cut back by 6 bases and J by 10 bases. This CDR3 is CASSPLAGGEQFF. CDR3 nucleotides: TGTGCCAGCAGCCCGCTAGCGGGAGGGGAGCAGTTCTTC.

The chain combines TRBV6-1 with TRBJ1-6; D perhaps matches TRBD1 (5 bases). The V end was cut by 7 bases, the J end by 0 bases, with 19 bases between. The CDR3 contains 18 residues. CDR1 MNHNS and CDR2 SASEGT come from the germline V gene. The CDR3 coding sequence is TGTGCCAGCAAAGAAGCAGGGTCGACGATCTCCTATAATTCACCCCTCCACTTT. Translation gives CASKEAGSTISYNSPLHF.

This clone came up a few times. V is TRBV4-3 and J is TRBJ2-3, with 10 positions matching TRBD2. The V and J ends lost 4 bases and 4 bases, in that order; junction bases with no gene match: 5. The length of the CDR3 is 15 residues. The germline V gene has CDR1 LGHNA and CDR2 YSLEER. CDR3 DNA sequence: TGCGCCAGCAGCCTAAACAGCGGGAGGGCAGATACGCAGTATTTT. This encodes CASSLNSGRADTQYF.

This chain joins TRBV11-1 and TRBJ2-7; a weak D match, TRBD1 (6 bases). The V end was cut by 5 bases, the J end by 4 bases, with 12 bases between. The V gene's germline CDR1 is SGHAT and CDR2 FQDESV (reference sequence). The CDR3 is 13 residues long. CDR3 loop: CASSRDRSYEQYF. CDR3 nucleotide sequence: TGTGCCAGCAGCCGTGACAGGTCTTACGAGCAGTACTTC.

The count of this clone is one. V usage is TRBV14 and J usage is TRBJ2-3; D unclear. This CDR3 comprises 14 residues. The V and J ends lost 0 bases and 9 bases respectively, with 13 bases between them. From germline, CDR1 is SGHDN and CDR2 FVKESK. The CDR3 here is CASSQDRLMGTQYF. CDR3 nucleotide sequence: TGTGCCAGCAGCCAAGATAGGCTGATGGGGACGCAGTATTTT.

Regarding this clone: A junction boundary mismatches the germline segment, possibly from a read error. The rearrangement joins TRBV3-1 (or the pseudogene TRBV3-2) to TRBJ1-6, with 9 bases matching TRBD1. This CDR3 spans 13 amino acids. Per germline, CDR1 LGHDT and CDR2 YNNKEL (reference sequence). CDR3 sequence reads: CASRQGQGTPLHF. For the CDR3, the DNA is TGTGCCAGCAGACAAGGACAGGGGACACCCCTCCACTTT.